This T cell receptor (beta chain) was captured by sequencing in a study of shared clonotypes between healthy human individuals. The CDR3 runs to 17 residues. Trimming removed 2 bases from V and 0 bases from J, with 17 bases in between. CDR1 is SGHTA, CDR2 FQGNSA, per germline. Assay used: immunoSEQ multiplex PCR; TCRdb lists only in-frame clones, some missing. The sample has a few million clones; under 95% are singletons. The chain links TRBV7-2 to TRBJ2-7; perhaps TRBD1 as D (6 bases). Source material: naive CD4+ T cells from PBMCs. Described subset: CD45RA+ positively selected. The TCR originated in a man between 18 and 35 years old in good health. Some clones in this sample may be carry-over from other donors' samples. CDR3 coding DNA: TGTGCCAGCAGCTTAAGGCCCGGGCAGGGGATCTCCTACGAGCAGTACTTC. This codes for CASSLRPGQGISYEQYF.